One and the same sample provided the 6 T cell receptor beta chains below, sequenced in a study of response to subunit inactivated influenza vaccine. TCRdb independently ran MiXCR on the RT-PCR reads; one entry per CDR3 protein. The sample includes about 180,000 distinct CDR3 sequences, about 9% of them seen just once. This material consisted of non-naive T cells sorted from PBMCs, taken on the day of vaccination. These receptors came from a man in his forties or fifties who received an inactivated influenza vaccine.

This clonotype appeared a few times. The genes are TRBV9 and TRBJ1-1; TRBD1 matches 7 bases. Per the germline V gene, CDR1 is SGDLS and CDR2 is YYNGEE. V dropped 3 bases and J dropped 2; count of bases not matched to a gene: 10. The CDR3 totals 16 residues. In nucleotides, the CDR3 is TGTGCCAGCAGCGCATCCCCCGGACAGGACAACACTGAAGCTTTCTTT. Amino acid sequence: CASSASPGQDNTEAFF.

This clonotype was recorded many times. This chain connects TRBV24-1 to TRBJ2-5; 9 bases map to TRBD1. Germline CDR1 reads KGHDR; CDR2 reads SFDVKD. The CDR3 loop spans 16 amino acids. V shed 4 bases, J shed 1 base, and the junction held 6 bases outside the gene matches. In nucleotides, the CDR3 is TGTGCCACCAGTGAGGCCGGGACAGGGATCCAAGAGACCCAGTACTTC. Protein: CATSEAGTGIQETQYF.

The sample holds a few counts of this clonotype. J is TRBJ1-4 and V is TRBV24-1; 8 nucleotides align to TRBD1. The V gene end was trimmed by 3 bases and the J gene end by 7 bases; junction bases not matched to a gene: 6. Germline V CDR1 and CDR2: KGHDR, SFDVKD. The CDR3 has 15 residues. The CDR3: CATSDAGGVGEKLFF. The CDR3 DNA sequence: TGTGCCACCAGTGATGCAGGGGGCGTTGGTGAAAAACTGTTTTTT.

Ten or more counts support this clonotype. The V call is TRBV9, the J call TRBJ2-1, with D maybe TRBD2 (6 bases). Germline V gene lookup returns CDR1 SGDLS and CDR2 YYNGEE. The length of the CDR3 is 15 residues. Between the trimmed V and J ends, which lost 4 bases and 0 bases, there was a span of 11 bases. The CDR3 sequence: CASSQDGSSYNEQFF. The CDR3 coding sequence is TGTGCCAGCAGCCAGGACGGGAGCTCCTACAATGAGCAGTTCTTC. Full variable domain (rest looked up from reference TRBV9 and TRBJ2-1): DSGVTQTPKHLITATGQRVTLRCSPRSGDLSVYWYQQSLDQGLQFLIQYYNGEERAKGNILERFSAQQFPDLHSELNLSSLELGDSALYFCASSQDGSSYNEQFFGPGTRLTVL.

The chain joins TRBV4-2 to TRBJ2-3, with 8 bases that match TRBD2. V lost 0 bases and J lost 2; bases outside the gene matches: 10. The CDR3 spans 18 residues. The V gene's germline CDR1 is LGHNA and CDR2 YNFKEQ. CDR3 coding DNA: TGTGCCAGCAGCCAAGAAAGTAGCAGCGGGGGATACACAGATACGCAGTATTTT. Its translation: CASSQESSSGGYTDTQYF.

The chain uses TRBV5-5 and TRBJ2-3; 9 nucleotides line up with TRBD2. The CDR3 has 15 residues. Germline CDR1 and CDR2: SGHKS and YYEKEE (reference sequence). V shed 2 bases, J shed 7 bases, and the junction held 8 bases outside the gene matches. CDR3 bases: TGTGCCAGCAGCTTCTCCAGCGGGGGGTCAAATACGCAGTATTTT. Amino acid sequence: CASSFSSGGSNTQYF.